The next 21 T cell receptor beta chains were all read from a single sample in a study of blood T cell repertoires in COVID-19. Produced via immunoSEQ multiplex PCR; TCRdb's table is partial and in-frame only. The sample yields roughly 250,000 clones, roughly nine tenths seen once. The source material was peripheral blood. The origin of the receptors is a woman aged 25 to 39 with COVID-19, enrolled during active disease.

The chain is built from TRBV18 and TRBJ1-3; D is ambiguous. The CDR3 covers 15 residues. Trimming shortened V by 2 bases and J by 3 bases, and 11 bases separated the two germline ends. Per the germline V gene, CDR1 is KGHSH and CDR2 is LQKENI. The CDR3 region has the DNA TGTGCCAGCTCACCAAGTTCCGTCGGTGGAAACACCATATATTTT. This codes for CASSPSSVGGNTIYF.

The chain has TRBV9 and TRBJ2-4; 8 bases agree with TRBD2. This CDR3 has 18 amino acids. V shed 0 bases, J shed 0 bases, and the junction held 8 bases outside the gene matches. Per the germline V gene, CDR1 is SGDLS and CDR2 is YYNGEE. Written as DNA, the CDR3 is TGTGCCAGCAGCGTAGAGGGTAGCGGGGCCTTAGCCAAAAACATTCAGTACTTC. Protein: CASSVEGSGALAKNIQYF.

The J gene is TRBJ2-2, the V gene TRBV9; 7 bases are shared with TRBD2. The junction had 8 bases not matched to a gene; V was cut back by 4 bases and J by 5 bases. CDR3 size: 15 residues. Germline values: CDR1 SGDLS, CDR2 YYNGEE. The chain's CDR3 is CASSLRPGLTGELFF. The CDR3 DNA is TGTGCCAGCAGCCTTAGACCGGGACTAACCGGGGAGCTGTTTTTT.

This chain uses TRBV15 with TRBJ1-6; D unresolved. Germline-derived CDR1 and CDR2 are LNHNV and YYDKDF (reference sequence). The CDR3 extends over 14 amino acids. V was shortened by 2 bases and J by 2 bases, with 4 bases between the two germline ends. The CDR3 here is CATSRLTYNSPLHF. The CDR3 region has the DNA TGTGCCACCAGCAGACTAACCTATAATTCACCCCTCCACTTT.

This chain joins TRBV12-3 or TRBV12-4 and TRBJ1-2, with D unresolved. V lost 2 bases, J lost 8 bases, and 12 bases lay in between. This CDR3 has 13 amino acids. The CDR3 spells CASSLNSLLGYTF. In DNA, the CDR3 is TGTGCCAGCAGTTTAAACAGCTTGTTAGGCTACACCTTC.

The chain couples TRBV9 to TRBJ2-5; TRBD1 matches 7 bases. The CDR3 consists of 15 residues. Per the germline V gene, CDR1 is SGDLS and CDR2 is YYNGEE. The V segment lost 3 bases and the J segment 3 bases; nucleotides outside the gene matches: 8. The CDR3 DNA reads TGTGCCAGCAGCGGACAGGGAGAGGGGGAAGAGACCCAGTACTTC. Translating it yields CASSGQGEGEETQYF.

The rearrangement uses TRBV27 and TRBJ2-3, with a possible D match to TRBD1 (5 bases). The CDR3 runs to 16 residues. Trimming took off 2 bases at V and 3 bases at J, with 15 bases between the two ends. Germline V gene sequence: CDR1 MNHEY, CDR2 SMNVEV (reference sequence). The DNA of the CDR3 is TGTGCCAGCAGTTTAGAAACAGGCCACGGTACAGATACGCAGTATTTT. Protein product: CASSLETGHGTDTQYF.

V and J are TRBV15 and TRBJ1-6; 10 bases are a match to TRBD1. Per germline, CDR1 LNHNV and CDR2 YYDKDF (reference sequence). CDR3 length: 15 amino acids. V shed 1 base, J shed 8 bases, and the junction held 2 bases outside the gene matches. The CDR3 coding sequence is TGTGCCACCAGCAGAGCCGGGACAGGGGATTCACCCCTCCACTTT. Protein: CATSRAGTGDSPLHF.

V gene TRBV5-1 combines with J gene TRBJ2-3; TRBD2 might be the D (7 bases). The CDR3 is 16 residues long. V gave up 2 bases and J gave up 1 base, with 14 bases separating them. Germline CDR1 SGHRS, CDR2 YFSETQ. The CDR3 region is CASSFREGGGTDTQYF. The DNA for the CDR3 is TGCGCCAGCAGCTTCAGGGAGGGGGGCGGCACAGATACGCAGTATTTT. The full variable domain, in which reference TRBV5-1 and TRBJ2-3 provide the parts outside the CDR3, is KAGVTQTPRYLIKTRGQQVTLSCSPISGHRSVSWYQQTPGQGLQFLFEYFSETQRNKGNFPGRFSGRQFSNSRSEMNVSTLELGDSALYLCASSFREGGGTDTQYFGPGTRLTVL.

The chain carries TRBV2 and TRBJ1-5; a possible D gene is TRBD1 (5 bases). The V end lost 8 bases, the J end lost 5 bases, and 10 bases lay between the germline ends. CDR3 length: 12 residues. Germline V gene sequence: CDR1 SNHLY, CDR2 FYNNEI. The CDR3 spells CASEGVDQPQHF. Written as DNA, the CDR3 is TGTGCCAGCGAAGGGGTGGATCAGCCCCAGCATTTT.

V gene TRBV28 combines with J gene TRBJ2-3; maybe TRBD2 (5 bases). Germline V gene lookup returns CDR1 MDHEN and CDR2 SYDVKM. V shed 7 bases and J shed 1 base, with 12 bases lying between them. The CDR3 is 14 amino acids. CDR3 in DNA: TGTGCCAGCAACGGGATACGGGGCACAGATACGCAGTATTTT. Protein product: CASNGIRGTDTQYF.

The table lists this clone with a count of one. The genes are TRBV3-1 (or the pseudogene TRBV3-2) and TRBJ2-1, with a possible D match to TRBD2 (6 bases). Germline CDR1 is LGHDT and CDR2 is YNNKEL (reference sequence). The CDR3 covers 17 residues. V was trimmed by 0 bases and J by 6 bases, leaving 18 bases between them. CDR3 sequence: CASSQDYGTFLTNEQFF. The CDR3, as DNA: TGTGCCAGCAGCCAAGATTACGGGACTTTCCTCACCAATGAGCAGTTCTTC.

This rearrangement joins TRBV5-1 to TRBJ2-1; 9 nucleotides match TRBD1. V trimming: 0 bases; J trimming: 3 bases; junction bases outside the gene matches: 4. Germline V gene data show CDR1 as SGHRS and CDR2 as YFSETQ. CDR3 size: 16 residues. This CDR3 reads CASSLARDRVYNEQFF. CDR3 nucleotide sequence: TGCGCCAGCAGCTTGGCCCGGGACAGGGTCTACAATGAGCAGTTCTTC.

The chain joins TRBV28 to TRBJ2-7; the D gene is possibly TRBD2 (5 bases). The germline V gene has CDR1 MDHEN and CDR2 SYDVKM. The CDR3 loop spans 12 amino acids. V gave up 5 bases and J gave up 10 bases, with 15 bases separating them. The CDR3 reads CASSPPTGIQYF. CDR3 DNA sequence: TGTGCCAGCAGTCCGCCGACCGGGATCCAGTACTTC.

The rearrangement joins TRBV6-5 to TRBJ2-7; a weak D match, TRBD1 (6 bases). The CDR3 has 13 amino acids. V was shortened by 4 bases and J by 4 bases, with 11 bases between the two germline ends. Germline V gene sequence: CDR1 MNHEY, CDR2 SVGAGI. The CDR3 here is CASSFPGAYEQYF. CDR3 DNA sequence: TGTGCCAGCAGTTTCCCAGGGGCGTACGAGCAGTACTTC.

The gene calls are TRBV29-1 and TRBJ1-1, with D possibly being TRBD1 (5 bases). Trimming removed 5 bases at V and 0 bases at J, with 13 bases between. CDR3 size: 14 residues. Germline-derived CDR1 and CDR2 are SQVTM and ANQGSEA. For the CDR3, the DNA is TGCAGCGTTATACCGGGACTCCTGAACACTGAAGCTTTCTTT. Translated: CSVIPGLLNTEAFF.

This chain links TRBV19 with TRBJ1-6; D perhaps matches TRBD1 (6 bases). The CDR3 covers 15 residues. The germline CDR1 and CDR2 sequences are LNHDA and SQIVND (reference sequence). Between the trimmed V and J ends, which lost 2 bases and 10 bases, there was a span of 15 bases. CDR3 coding DNA: TGTGCCAGTAGTATAAGGGACACTGCGCCCTCACCCCTCCACTTT. Translated, it gives CASSIRDTAPSPLHF. Using reference TRBV19 and TRBJ1-6 for the parts outside the CDR3, the full variable domain is DGGITQSPKYLFRKEGQNVTLSCEQNLNHDAMYWYRQDPGQGLRLIYYSQIVNDFQKGDIAEGYSVSREKKESFPLTVTSAQKNPTAFYLCASSIRDTAPSPLHFGNGTRLTVT.

The rearrangement joins TRBV9 to TRBJ2-7, with 7 bases matching TRBD1. The germline V gene encodes CDR1 SGDLS and CDR2 YYNGEE. The CDR3 is 15 residues long. Unmatched junction bases numbered 11, after V lost 3 bases and J lost 5 bases. CDR3 sequence reads: CASSERTGPFDEQYF. CDR3 nucleotides: TGTGCCAGCAGCGAGAGGACAGGCCCCTTTGACGAGCAGTACTTC.

V and J are TRBV4-2 and TRBJ2-6; D is undetermined. The CDR3 has 18 residues. The germline V gene has CDR1 LGHNA and CDR2 YNFKEQ. V was shortened by 4 bases and J by 3 bases, with 19 bases between the two germline ends. The CDR3 DNA is TGTGCCAGCAGCCCACGGAAAATTACGGGTGATGGGGCCAACGTCCTGACTTTC. Its protein is CASSPRKITGDGANVLTF.

The rearrangement uses TRBV28 and TRBJ1-1; D is perhaps TRBD1 (5 bases). Germline V CDR1 and CDR2: MDHEN, SYDVKM. CDR3 length: 14 amino acids. V was shortened by 5 bases and J by 0 bases, with 10 bases between the two germline ends. The CDR3 DNA sequence: TGTGCCAGCAGTCTCCTACAGGTGAACACTGAAGCTTTCTTT. Its protein is CASSLLQVNTEAFF.

The V gene is TRBV3-1 (or the pseudogene TRBV3-2), the J gene TRBJ1-2, with D hard to call. This CDR3 comprises 19 residues. Germline V gives CDR1 LGHDT, CDR2 YNNKEL (reference sequence). V was trimmed by 2 bases and J by 1 base, leaving 23 bases between them. CDR3 protein: CASSQFDLPPYPLNYGYTF. The CDR3 bases are TGTGCCAGCAGCCAATTTGACTTACCTCCCTACCCCCTTAACTATGGCTACACCTTC.